This TCR beta chain came from a study of cytomegalovirus exposure and HLA in healthy donors (dated by TCRdb to about 2017). In terms of the full investigation: In an earlier analysis of some 550 of the donors, 276 Gb of sequence data and 90 million to 130 million unique TCR beta sequences from about 190 million T cells were reported. The study was designed to test whether signatures of past pathogen exposure could be identified by cataloging public T cell receptors. Genome-wide SNP genotypes for about 55% of the 666 donors were used in a later genetic analysis, which treated that subset as a discovery cohort. A later analysis re-analyzed previously published TCR beta repertoires from roughly 600 donors and added high-resolution HLA genotyping to study TCR occurrence patterns. An earlier analysis of a few hundred of the donors applied high-throughput TCR beta sequencing to assess whether each TCR beta V gene segment acted as functional or pseudogenic. In addition to the first cohort of around 670 subjects, a separate validation cohort of 120 different subjects was used. Among over 350 genotyped donors of the cohort, an average of about 240,000 unique TCR beta nucleotide sequences were sequenced per donor, roughly 20% of them non-productive. Both class I and class II loci were covered by HLA typing, at four-digit resolution. The genetic ancestry cluster associated with self-reported Caucasian donors included 80% to 90% of the 398 genotyped donors. An early release that covered about 600 HLA-typed donors contained about 300 gigabases of sequencing data and some 87 million unique TCR sequences. The T cell repertoires of 666 subjects were profiled by immunosequencing and related to cytomegalovirus serostatus. Every discovery cohort repertoire had been produced on one sequencing platform. To predict cytomegalovirus infection status, the study combined high-throughput TCR immunosequencing, statistical association of individual TCRs with disease status, and machine learning. The number of typed donors differed by locus: roughly 629-640 for A, B, C, DRB1 and DQB1; some 540 for DQA1; around 580 for DPA1; and 400 to 480 for DPB1. Several DR-DQ haplotypes were treated as single units for association and clustering because of strong linkage in the cohort. Alongside the repertoire data, information on donor age, sex, ethnicity and CMV serostatus was compiled. The later analysis used no new phenotypic data to find candidate immune exposures, relying instead on TCR beta sequences and their occurrence across donors.

The germline V gene (reference sequence) gives CDR1 as GTSNPN and CDR2 as SVGIG. V loses 0 bases, J loses 3 bases, and the germline ends lie 18 bases apart. The CDR3 spans 16 residues, from the cysteine through the phenylalanine. Just the 48-base CDR3 DNA is kept, in frame starting at base 1. On the study overall, not on this receptor specifically: Because HLA typing was unavailable for some donors at each locus, only the typed subset was used in association tests. Linkage disequilibrium might explain the correlated functional status among segregating V segments, but an unknown experimental factor could not be ruled out. Because counts were too low, approximately 15 rarely observed V segments, including chromosome 9 orphons, were excluded from the earlier analysis of several hundred of the donors. A total of 150 to 200 TCR beta chains were listed by the study as associated with cytomegalovirus. When HLA alleles, especially DR and DQ, strongly co-occurred, TCR associations were difficult to assign to individual alleles. A further reported finding was that TCR beta sequences accurately predicted the HLA-A and HLA-B alleles for most subjects in the first cohort. An association between a missense DCLRE1C variant and V-gene and J-gene trimming of TCR beta chains was found in a later genetic analysis and replicated in an independent cohort. A cluster of highly shared sequence variants was judged likely to be a technical artifact of the sequencing pipeline. According to a later genetic analysis, donors in an Asian-associated ancestry cluster had fewer N-insertions in productive TCRs than the roughly 670-donor mean. Because the 87-base-pair reads could not distinguish some IMGT-functional V segments, including TRBV6-2 and TRBV6-3, those segments were excluded. An earlier analysis of around 540 of the donors showed that most TCR beta V segments appeared in productive rearrangements either about 87% or about 30% of the time, which broadly matched IMGT annotations. A later analysis found that most CMV-associated TCR beta chains appeared HLA-restricted, with HLA associations seemingly driven largely by CMV exposure. Immune exposure information for the cohort was limited to CMV serostatus. Most TCR sequences were seen in very few donors, while some public TCRs were found in many individuals. Specific HLA alleles were associated with 16,951 TCR beta sequences at a false discovery rate of 0.05 in a later analysis. Presence/absence analyses assumed roughly uniform sequencing depth across donors, an assumption that may not hold. The cohort was sequenced for TCR beta chains only, and without alpha or paired-chain data the features that could be detected were limited. A later analysis found that HLA-associated TCR beta chains were more clonally expanded and had lower generation probabilities than equally common non-associated chains. According to a later analysis, TCR association rates differed among HLA loci, with DRB1 alleles showing the most associated TCRs and HLA-C alleles showing the fewest. Several of the top co-occurrence clusters appeared to be linked to parvovirus B19, influenza, CMV and Epstein-Barr virus, according to a later analysis. In both the original and validation cohorts, the classifier was reported to diagnose cytomegalovirus status with high specificity and sensitivity. The authors suggested that the approach could potentially be extended to other disease states and immunological phenotypes. A few of the identified cytomegalovirus-associated TCR beta chains were confirmed in vitro to be specific for cytomegalovirus antigens.

As for this clone: Its antigen is still unknown. No much larger clone is present one base from it, and per-base qualities are unavailable.

The method was the immunoSEQ multiplex PCR assay. For the multiplex PCR, a mixture combining 60 forward primers for TCR Vbeta segments and 13 reverse primers for TCR Jbeta segments was used. The CDR3 region of rearranged TCR beta genes was amplified from genomic DNA with a multiplex PCR assay. The Illumina HiSeq System was used to sequence the amplified TCR beta libraries as 87-base-pair reads. In the source study's methods: In a later analysis, around 80 million unique TCR beta chains were counted across the approximately 620 repertoires, and approximately 11 million of these chains were shared by at least two donors. To remove PCR and sequencing errors, raw reads were error-corrected and collapsed into unique sequences using a nearest-neighbor algorithm that merged closely related sequences. Alignment of CDR3 sequences to IMGT reference sequences was used to assign V, D and J gene segments. Each retained sequence needed at least a six-nucleotide match to both a V gene segment and a J gene segment. Rearrangements were called productive when the CDR3 lacked stop codons and stayed in frame with V and J; all others were non-productive. CDR3 was defined by IMGT convention, running from the second conserved V-encoded cysteine to the conserved J-encoded phenylalanine. In an earlier analysis of some 550 of the donors, sequences lacking an unambiguous match to a single V gene segment were excluded. In an earlier analysis of approximately 550 of the donors, V segments were called functional above 56.7% productive rearrangements and were called segregating when the between-donor standard deviation exceeded 5%. A statistical classification framework was developed to diagnose cytomegalovirus status using the catalog of TCR beta chain sequences. In a later analysis, TCR nucleotide sequences were compared against IMGT/GENE-DB human TR gene sequences so that V and J genes could be assigned. The TCRdist pipeline was used in a later analysis to assign CDR3 sequences and most-parsimonious VDJ recombination scenarios. A later analysis defined each TCR beta chain by its CDR3 amino acid sequence plus V-gene family, and excluded reads lacking a unique V-gene family. As a way to deal with suspected cross-contamination and a sequencing artifact, a later analysis dropped over 550 nucleotide sequences that were highly shared and had low generation probability. In a later analysis, a clonal expansion index was calculated for each public chain from normalized within-repertoire ranks of inferred template counts. In a later analysis, generation probabilities were computed with a VDJ recombination model fitted to out-of-frame rearrangements, and the resulting probabilities were checked against IGoR. In a later analysis, hypergeometric tests were used to score TCR-TCR, TCR-HLA and TCR-CMV co-occurrence, with a repertoire-size bias correction applied to TCR pairs. A later analysis estimated false discovery rates by permuting HLA or CMV assignments 20 times. A later analysis grouped co-occurring TCRs with DBSCAN, adding TCRdist sequence similarity when clustering within HLA-allele-positive subsets. Co-occurrence clustering excluded repertoires with fewer than 30,000 or more than 120,000 public chains, plus five with anomalous nucleotide sharing. Held by TCRdb, this immuneACCESS table contains in-frame sequences only and omits some clones. Under half of the omission traces to an unresolved V gene where checked; the cause of the rest is unknown. D and trimming come from the DNA, and the V and J calls and clone size come from that table. The sample table holds around 170,000 clones, of which over 75% were seen once. 1.3% of the sample rests with the top ten.

The cohort was made up of several hundred healthy bone marrow donors. All cohort members were sampled while nominally healthy, although unrecorded immune exposures were likely present. The donor was CMV seropositive and was included in the group of about 290 seropositive cohort members. A peripheral blood sample was collected from each donor, and TCR beta sequencing was performed on peripheral blood mononuclear cells. Genomic DNA was extracted from the blood cell samples with the Qiagen DNeasy Blood Extraction Kit. What was sequenced was PBMCs. The sequence is built from TRBV30 and TRBJ2-7; the D region possibly corresponds to TRBD1 (6 bases align). This sequence was found in a man aged 50 to 59 in good health and CMV-seropositive. The bases read TGTGCCTGGAGTGTGAAGGACAGAGTCTCATTCTACGAGCAGTACTTC. It specifies CAWSVKDRVSFYEQYF.